A single sample gave rise to the 32 T cell receptor beta chains below, sequenced in a study of shared clonotypes between healthy human individuals. TCRdb's copy holds only in-frame clones and misses some; the assay was immunoSEQ multiplex PCR. The sample has 2 million to 2.5 million clones, approximately 95% seen once. The specimen sequenced was naive CD4+ T cells sorted from blood. The subset: CD45RA+ positively selected. The receptors come from a man younger than 35 in good health.

V usage is TRBV21-1 and J usage is TRBJ2-4; the table's D call TRBD1 went unverified against the DNA. TRBV21-1 is labeled a pseudogene. The CDR3 is made up of 17 amino acids. The CDR3 sequence is CASSNARGRPAKNIQYF. The DNA for the CDR3 is TGTGCCAGCAGCAACGCGAGGGGGAGACCGGCCAAAAACATTCAGTACTTC.

This clone was seen once. The chain joins TRBV7-9 to TRBJ1-2; possible D gene TRBD1, 6 bases. This CDR3 has 14 amino acids. V shed 5 bases and J shed 1 base, with 11 bases lying between them. CDR1 is SEHNR, CDR2 FQNEAQ, per germline (reference sequence). Here the CDR3 DNA reads TGTGCCAGCAGCGCCCACAGGGATAACTATGGCTACACCTTC. This gives the protein CASSAHRDNYGYTF.

The genes are TRBV7-2 and TRBJ1-4; 7 bases align to TRBD1. This CDR3 is 13 amino acids long. Germline V gene data show CDR1 as SGHTA and CDR2 as FQGNSA. V gave up 5 bases and J gave up 6 bases; unmatched junction bases: 3. The DNA for the CDR3 is TGTGCCAGCAGCACAGGGGTTGATGAAAAACTGTTTTTT. Translating it yields CASSTGVDEKLFF. Filled out from reference TRBV7-2 and TRBJ1-4, the complete variable domain reads GAGVSQSPSNKVTEKGKDVELRCDPISGHTALYWYRQSLGQGLEFLIYFQGNSAPDKSGLPSDRFSAERTGGSVSTLTIQRTQQEDSAVYLCASSTGVDEKLFFGSGTQLSVL.

This rearrangement joins TRBV2 to TRBJ2-5; the match to TRBD1 covers 8 bases. Per the germline V gene, CDR1 is SNHLY and CDR2 is FYNNEI. The CDR3 extends over 17 amino acids. V dropped 0 bases and J dropped 4; count of bases not matched to a gene: 10. In DNA form, the CDR3 reads TGTGCCAGCAGTGAAGCGGCCGGCAGGGGGCAAAGAGAGACCCAGTACTTC. It codes for CASSEAAGRGQRETQYF.

The rearrangement joins TRBV7-9 to TRBJ1-2; TRBD1 matches 8 bases. The CDR3 spans 14 residues. V lost 3 bases to trimming and J lost 5 bases; unmatched junction nucleotides: 5. Germline V gene data show CDR1 as SEHNR and CDR2 as FQNEAQ (reference sequence). The CDR3 loop reads CASSFRDRIYGYTF. CDR3 bases: TGTGCCAGCAGCTTCCGGGACAGGATATATGGCTACACCTTC. The whole variable domain, remainder taken from reference TRBV7-9 and TRBJ1-2, is DTGVSQNPRHKITKRGQNVTFRCDPISEHNRLYWYRQTLGQGPEFLTYFQNEAQLEKSRLLSDRFSAERPKGSFSTLEIQRTEQGDSAMYLCASSFRDRIYGYTFGSGTRLTVV.

The V call is TRBV2, the J call TRBJ2-2, with 8 bases fitting TRBD2. Germline CDR1 SNHLY, CDR2 FYNNEI. The CDR3 has 17 amino acids. Germline trimming cut 7 bases from V and 1 base from J; bases unmatched to any gene: 11. CDR3: CASTKGVTSENTGELFF. The CDR3 DNA is TGTGCCAGCACAAAGGGGGTGACTAGCGAGAACACCGGGGAGCTGTTTTTT. Drawing the rest from reference TRBV2 and TRBJ2-2, the complete variable domain is EPEVTQTPSHQVTQMGQEVILRCVPISNHLYFYWYRQILGQKVEFLVSFYNNEISEKSEIFDDQFSVERPDGSNFTLKIRSTKLEDSAMYFCASTKGVTSENTGELFFGEGSRLTVL.

The chain employs TRBV15 and TRBJ1-2; the D gene is possibly TRBD1 (5 bases). The germline V gene has CDR1 LNHNV and CDR2 YYDKDF (reference sequence). V shed 1 base and J shed 2 bases, with 8 bases lying between them. CDR3 size: 14 residues. The CDR3 spells CATSRGGTNYGYTF. The CDR3 nucleotides read TGTGCCACCAGCAGAGGGGGGACGAACTATGGCTACACCTTC.

J is TRBJ2-3 and V is TRBV11-3; 10 bases map to TRBD2. J lost 3 bases, V lost 5 bases, and 2 bases had no gene match. From germline, CDR1 is SGHNT and CDR2 YENEEA. The CDR3 runs 14 residues. This CDR3 reads CASSPSGGTDTQYF. CDR3 DNA sequence: TGTGCCAGCAGCCCTAGCGGGGGAACAGATACGCAGTATTTT.

This clone was seen a few times. The V gene is TRBV14, the J gene TRBJ1-1, with D maybe TRBD1 (6 bases). The CDR3 has 18 residues. Germline assignment: CDR1 SGHDN and CDR2 FVKESK. Trimming left V 1 base short and J 3 bases short, with 21 bases between. Here the CDR3 DNA reads TGTGCCAGCAGCCAAGGTTTGGCCCAGGGGATTATGGACACTGAAGCTTTCTTT. Amino acids: CASSQGLAQGIMDTEAFF. Full variable domain (remainder filled in from reference TRBV14 and TRBJ1-1): EAGVTQFPSHSVIEKGQTVTLRCDPISGHDNLYWYRRVMGKEIKFLLHFVKESKQDESGMPNNRFLAERTGGTYSTLKVQPAELEDSGVYFCASSQGLAQGIMDTEAFFGQGTRLTVV.

This chain connects TRBV6-5 to TRBJ2-7; 9 bases line up with TRBD2. Germline lookup yields CDR1 MNHEY and CDR2 SVGAGI. The CDR3 is made up of 15 amino acids. J gave up 0 bases and V 6 bases, and 6 bases lay outside the gene matches. CDR3 sequence: CASRAPAGGSYEQYF. In nucleotides, the CDR3 is TGTGCCAGCAGGGCCCCAGCGGGGGGCTCCTACGAGCAGTACTTC.

The V and J genes are TRBV14 and TRBJ1-1, with TRBD1 matching over 8 bases. CDR3 length: 15 residues. The V segment lost 0 bases and the J segment 1 base; nucleotides outside the gene matches: 1. Germline CDR1 SGHDN, CDR2 FVKESK. This CDR3 is CASSQDGTGNTEAFF. The CDR3 bases are TGTGCCAGCAGCCAAGACGGGACAGGGAACACTGAAGCTTTCTTT. The complete variable domain, with remaining parts taken from reference TRBV14 and TRBJ1-1, reads EAGVTQFPSHSVIEKGQTVTLRCDPISGHDNLYWYRRVMGKEIKFLLHFVKESKQDESGMPNNRFLAERTGGTYSTLKVQPAELEDSGVYFCASSQDGTGNTEAFFGQGTRLTVV.

The chain couples TRBV10-3 to TRBJ1-1; TRBD1 might be the D (6 bases). Germline values: CDR1 ENHRY, CDR2 SYGVKD. V was pared by 6 bases and J by 4 bases, with 21 bases between. CDR3 size: 16 residues. The CDR3 here is CAIRDLLTGGGTEAFF. As DNA, the CDR3 is TGTGCCATCAGGGACCTACTTACCGGGGGCGGCACTGAAGCTTTCTTT.

This clone was detected only once. The V call is TRBV6-5, the J call TRBJ1-4, with D possibly being TRBD1 (5 bases). Trimming pared 6 bases from V and 8 bases from J, leaving 16 bases between. Looked up from germline, CDR1 is MNHEY and CDR2 is SVGAGI. This CDR3 comprises 14 residues. CDR3 sequence: CASRPGTEREKLFF. Here the CDR3 DNA reads TGTGCCAGCAGGCCCGGGACGGAAAGAGAAAAACTGTTTTTT.

With regard to this clone: Additional DNA sequences in this sample encode the identical CDR3. This chain joins TRBV7-2 and TRBJ2-7, with D uncertain. CDR1 is SGHTA, CDR2 FQGNSA, per germline. The CDR3 totals 13 residues. The germline V and J ends were trimmed by 1 base and 3 bases, with 7 bases remaining between them. CDR3: CASSLGTVYEQYF. Written as DNA, the CDR3 is TGTGCCAGCAGCTTAGGGACGGTCTACGAGCAGTACTTC. The full variable domain, rest sourced from reference TRBV7-2 and TRBJ2-7, is GAGVSQSPSNKVTEKGKDVELRCDPISGHTALYWYRQSLGQGLEFLIYFQGNSAPDKSGLPSDRFSAERTGGSVSTLTIQRTQQEDSAVYLCASSLGTVYEQYFGPGTRLTVT.

The J gene is TRBJ1-2, the V gene TRBV28; TRBD1 matches at 7 bases. Germline values: CDR1 MDHEN, CDR2 SYDVKM. The CDR3 covers 14 residues. Losses at the gene ends were 7 bases for V and 2 bases for J; bases not matched to a gene: 7. This chain's CDR3 is CASIRQGWNYGYTF. The CDR3 nucleotides read TGTGCCAGCATAAGACAGGGCTGGAACTATGGCTACACCTTC.

This sequence joins TRBV9 and TRBJ1-6; weak D call: TRBD1 (6 bases). The CDR3 is 16 amino acids. Germline CDR1 and CDR2: SGDLS and YYNGEE. V gave up 0 bases and J gave up 2 bases, with 9 bases separating them. CDR3 DNA: TGTGCCAGCAGCGTAGGGGGGGCCACCTATAATTCACCCCTCCACTTT. Encoded protein: CASSVGGATYNSPLHF.

V gene TRBV29-1 combines with J gene TRBJ2-3; TRBD2 agrees at 14 bases. The CDR3 loop spans 16 amino acids. Unmatched junction bases numbered 3, after V lost 4 bases and J lost 0 bases. CDR1 SQVTM and CDR2 ANQGSEA come from the germline V gene. The chain's CDR3 is CSVGLAGGFSTDTQYF. The CDR3 region has the DNA TGCAGCGTTGGACTAGCGGGAGGGTTTAGCACAGATACGCAGTATTTT.

The gene calls are TRBV5-5 and TRBJ2-7; 10 bases map to TRBD2. V lost 5 bases and J lost 4; bases outside the gene matches: 9. From germline, CDR1 is SGHKS and CDR2 YYEKEE (reference sequence). This CDR3 is built from 15 residues. CDR3 bases: TGTGCCAGCAGGGAAGGACTAGCGGAACTTTACGAGCAGTACTTC. It yields the protein CASREGLAELYEQYF.

V usage is TRBV9 and J usage is TRBJ2-3, with 7 bases lining up with TRBD2. The ends lost 3 bases at V and 2 bases at J; junction bases unmatched: 12. Germline V gives CDR1 SGDLS, CDR2 YYNGEE. The CDR3 contains 17 residues. The CDR3 sequence: CASSAYLTGGITDTQYF. The CDR3 coding sequence is TGTGCCAGCAGCGCCTACCTTACGGGGGGAATCACAGATACGCAGTATTTT.

The chain uses TRBV5-4 and TRBJ1-3; D is unclear. The ends were cut back, 1 base at V and 3 bases at J, with 5 bases in the middle. Germline V gene data show CDR1 as SGHNT and CDR2 as YYREEE (reference sequence). The CDR3 consists of 13 residues. CDR3 nucleotide sequence: TGTGCCAGCAGCTTGCTGAATGGAAACACCATATATTTT. Its protein is CASSLLNGNTIYF.

The V gene is TRBV4-1, the J gene TRBJ2-7; D not certain. V was clipped by 0 bases and J by 3 bases, with 12 bases between them. Per the germline V gene, CDR1 is MGHRA and CDR2 is YSYEKL. The CDR3 has 15 residues. The CDR3 region has the DNA TGCGCCAGCAGCCAAGAGAACGCGGTTTACTACGAGCAGTACTTC. Residues: CASSQENAVYYEQYF.

This clone was observed a few times. The chain combines TRBV6-5 with TRBJ2-2, with D possibly TRBD1 on 6 matching bases. Germline V gene sequence: CDR1 MNHEY, CDR2 SVGAGI. V lost 3 bases and J 3 bases, leaving 8 bases between the germline ends. The CDR3 extends over 14 amino acids. The CDR3 loop reads CASSYYRDTGELFF. The DNA of the CDR3 is TGTGCCAGCAGTTATTACAGGGACACCGGGGAGCTGTTTTTT.

This clone was counted between two and nine times. This sequence joins TRBV12-5 and TRBJ2-2; tentatively, D is TRBD1 (6 bases). V lost 5 bases, J lost 7 bases, and 8 bases lay in between. The V gene's germline CDR1 is LGHNT and CDR2 FRNRAP. This CDR3 spans 12 amino acids. As DNA, the CDR3 is TGTGCTAGTGGTACAGGGAACGGGGAGCTGTTTTTT. Residues: CASGTGNGELFF.

To note about this clone: The sample carries other DNA sequences with the same CDR3. The chain couples TRBV6-5 to TRBJ2-7; tentatively, D is TRBD1 (7 bases). Looked up from germline, CDR1 is MNHEY and CDR2 is SVGAGI. V shed 0 bases and J shed 2 bases, with 11 bases lying between them. The CDR3 sequence is 15 residues long. The DNA for the CDR3 is TGTGCCAGCAGTTACTCGGTCAGGGGGGCCTACGAGCAGTACTTC. Its protein product is CASSYSVRGAYEQYF.

The gene calls are TRBV7-2 and TRBJ2-1, with D possibly called TRBD1 or TRBD2 (6 bases each). The germline gives CDR1 SGHTA, CDR2 FQGNSA. This CDR3 is 15 amino acids long. Trimming took off 1 base at V and 3 bases at J, with 10 bases between the two ends. CDR3 in amino acids: CASSLGGDNYNEQFF. The CDR3 DNA is TGTGCCAGCAGCTTAGGGGGGGACAACTACAATGAGCAGTTCTTC.

The chain combines TRBV30 with TRBJ1-6; 7 positions match TRBD1. Germline V gene sequence: CDR1 GTSNPN, CDR2 SVGIG (reference sequence). V was clipped by 4 bases and J by 5 bases; unmatched bases: 2. The CDR3 extends over 13 amino acids. Here the CDR3 reads CAWKQGHNSPLHF. The CDR3 nucleotides read TGTGCCTGGAAACAGGGGCATAATTCACCCCTCCACTTT.

The genes are TRBV10-3 and TRBJ2-7; 8 bases are shared with TRBD2. With 10 bases clipped from V and 1 base from J, the junction kept 12 bases outside the gene matches. Germline loops: CDR1 ENHRY, CDR2 SYGVKD. This CDR3 has 15 amino acids. CDR3 protein: CATSETSGPSYEQYF. The DNA of the CDR3 is TGTGCCACTTCCGAAACTAGCGGTCCTTCCTACGAGCAGTACTTC.

This sequence joins TRBV4-1 and TRBJ2-7; 10 positions agree with TRBD2. Germline CDR1 is MGHRA and CDR2 is YSYEKL. V lost 1 base and J lost 1; bases outside the gene matches: 1. CDR3 length equals 15 residues. CDR3 region: CASSQVTSGSYEQYF. CDR3 nucleotides: TGCGCCAGCAGCCAAGTGACTAGCGGGTCCTACGAGCAGTACTTC.

Of note for this clone: Other DNA sequences in the sample encode the same CDR3. CDR3 DNA: TGTGCCAGCAGCTTGGATGGTTACGAGCAGTACTTC. Residues: CASSLDGYEQYF. The chain is built from TRBV5-5 and TRBJ2-7; D unclear. The V and J ends lost 0 bases and 4 bases respectively, with 5 bases between them. The CDR3 contains 12 residues. Germline CDR1 and CDR2: SGHKS and YYEKEE (reference sequence). The entire variable domain, with the rest obtained from reference TRBV5-5 and TRBJ2-7, is as follows: DAGVTQSPTHLIKTRGQQVTLRCSPISGHKSVSWYQQVLGQGPQFIFQYYEKEERGRGNFPDRFSARQFPNYSSELNVNALLLGDSALYLCASSLDGYEQYFGPGTRLTVT.

With regard to this clone: Other DNA sequences within the sample encode an identical CDR3. The genes are TRBV5-1 and TRBJ2-1; D gene ambiguous. Germline assignment: CDR1 SGHRS and CDR2 YFSETQ. The V gene lost 0 bases and the J gene lost 3 bases, with 7 bases spanning the gap. The CDR3 is made up of 14 amino acids. The CDR3 spells CASSLVWGYNEQFF. The CDR3 region has the DNA TGCGCCAGCAGCTTGGTTTGGGGCTACAATGAGCAGTTCTTC.

The chain links TRBV5-1 to TRBJ2-5; 11 bases line up with TRBD2. The germline V gene encodes CDR1 SGHRS and CDR2 YFSETQ. This CDR3 has 16 residues. With V trimmed by 0 bases and J by 1 base, 2 bases remained unmatched. The CDR3 protein is CASSLGLAGIQETQYF. The CDR3 DNA sequence: TGCGCCAGCAGCTTGGGACTAGCGGGAATCCAAGAGACCCAGTACTTC.

In the case of this clone: Because the CDR3 is missing its conserved closing phenylalanine or tryptophan, this is likely a read error. No DNA is shown, since the ends of the CDR3 on it are uncertain; the CDR3 is the one TCRdb lists. The chain links TRBV7-2 to TRBJ2-7; the table assigns TRBD2, which was not confirmed against the DNA. Germline assignment: CDR1 SGHTA and CDR2 FQGNSA. The CDR3 is 12 residues long, ends included. CDR3 sequence: CASSLPSGFLSI.